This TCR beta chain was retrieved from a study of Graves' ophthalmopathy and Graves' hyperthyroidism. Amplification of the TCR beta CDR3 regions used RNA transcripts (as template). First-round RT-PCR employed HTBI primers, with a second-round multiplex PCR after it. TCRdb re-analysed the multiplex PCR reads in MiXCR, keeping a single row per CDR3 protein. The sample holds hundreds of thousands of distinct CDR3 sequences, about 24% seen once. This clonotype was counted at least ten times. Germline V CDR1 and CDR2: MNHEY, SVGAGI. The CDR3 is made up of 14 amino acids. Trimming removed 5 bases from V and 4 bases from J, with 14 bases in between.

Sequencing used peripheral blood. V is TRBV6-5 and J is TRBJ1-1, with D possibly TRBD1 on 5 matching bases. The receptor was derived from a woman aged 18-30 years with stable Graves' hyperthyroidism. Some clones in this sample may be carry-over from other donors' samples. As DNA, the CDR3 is TGTGCCAGCAGTAGGGTCCTAAGGGGCACTGAAGCTTTCTTT. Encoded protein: CASSRVLRGTEAFF.